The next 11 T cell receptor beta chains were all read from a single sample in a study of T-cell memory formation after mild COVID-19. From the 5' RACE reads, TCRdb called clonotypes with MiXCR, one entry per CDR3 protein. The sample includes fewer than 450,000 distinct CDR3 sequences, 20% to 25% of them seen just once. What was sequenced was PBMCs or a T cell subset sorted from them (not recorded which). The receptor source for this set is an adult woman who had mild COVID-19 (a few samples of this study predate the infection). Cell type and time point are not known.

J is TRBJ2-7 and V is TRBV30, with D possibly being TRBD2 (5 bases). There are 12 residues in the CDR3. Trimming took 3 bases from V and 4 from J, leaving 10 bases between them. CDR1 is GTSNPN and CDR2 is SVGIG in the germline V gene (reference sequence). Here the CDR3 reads CAWRDWAYEQYF. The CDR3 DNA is TGTGCCTGGAGGGACTGGGCGTACGAGCAGTACTTC.

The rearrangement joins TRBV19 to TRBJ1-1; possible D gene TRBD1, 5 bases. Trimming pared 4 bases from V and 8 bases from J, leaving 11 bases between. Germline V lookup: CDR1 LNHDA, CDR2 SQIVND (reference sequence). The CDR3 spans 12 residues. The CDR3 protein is CASSRQFPEAFF. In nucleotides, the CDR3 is TGTGCCAGTAGTAGACAGTTTCCCGAAGCTTTCTTT.

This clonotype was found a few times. The CDR3 DNA sequence: TGTGCCAGCAGCCGTTCGGGCTACGAGCAGTACTTC. Amino acids: CASSRSGYEQYF. The rearrangement joins TRBV7-2 to TRBJ2-7; no clear D. Germline-derived CDR1 and CDR2 are SGHTA and FQGNSA. V was pared by 5 bases and J by 3 bases, with 8 bases between. This CDR3 has 12 amino acids.

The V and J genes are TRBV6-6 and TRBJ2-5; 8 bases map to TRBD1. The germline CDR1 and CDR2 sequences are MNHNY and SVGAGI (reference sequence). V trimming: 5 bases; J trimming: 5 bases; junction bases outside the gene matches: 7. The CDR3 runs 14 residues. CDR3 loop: CASSPRTGWETQYF. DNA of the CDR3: TGTGCCAGCAGTCCCCGGACAGGGTGGGAGACCCAGTACTTC.

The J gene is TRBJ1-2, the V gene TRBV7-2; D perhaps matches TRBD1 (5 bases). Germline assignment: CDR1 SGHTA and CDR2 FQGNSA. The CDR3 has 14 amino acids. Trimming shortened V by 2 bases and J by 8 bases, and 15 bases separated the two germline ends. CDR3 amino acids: CASSLPPLGVGYTF. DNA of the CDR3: TGTGCCAGCAGCTTACCCCCATTGGGGGTCGGCTACACCTTC.

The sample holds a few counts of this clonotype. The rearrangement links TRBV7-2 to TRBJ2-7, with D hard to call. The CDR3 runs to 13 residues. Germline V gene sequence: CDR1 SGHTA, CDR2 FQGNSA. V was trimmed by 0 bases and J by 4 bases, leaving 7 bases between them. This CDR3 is CASSLADGYEQYF. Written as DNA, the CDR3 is TGTGCCAGCAGCTTAGCTGATGGATACGAGCAGTACTTC.

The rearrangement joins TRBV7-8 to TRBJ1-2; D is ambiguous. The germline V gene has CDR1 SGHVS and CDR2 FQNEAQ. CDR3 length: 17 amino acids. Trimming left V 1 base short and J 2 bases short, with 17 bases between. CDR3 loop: CASSLVVRSTGNYGYTF. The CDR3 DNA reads TGTGCCAGCAGCTTAGTAGTAAGGTCAACCGGGAACTATGGCTACACCTTC.

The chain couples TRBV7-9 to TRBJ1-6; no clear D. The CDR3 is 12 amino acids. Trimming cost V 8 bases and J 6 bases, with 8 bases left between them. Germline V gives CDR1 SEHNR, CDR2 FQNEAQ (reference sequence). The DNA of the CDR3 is TGTGCCAGCCGGGTCCGTAATTCACCCCTCCACTTT. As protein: CASRVRNSPLHF.

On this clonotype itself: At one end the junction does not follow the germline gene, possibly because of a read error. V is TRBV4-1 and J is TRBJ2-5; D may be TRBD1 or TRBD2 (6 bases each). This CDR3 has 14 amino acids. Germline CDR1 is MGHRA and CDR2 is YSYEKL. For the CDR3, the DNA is TGCGCCAGCAGCCAAGATCGGGTGTCGGGGGCCCGATGTTTC. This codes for CASSQDRVSGARCF.

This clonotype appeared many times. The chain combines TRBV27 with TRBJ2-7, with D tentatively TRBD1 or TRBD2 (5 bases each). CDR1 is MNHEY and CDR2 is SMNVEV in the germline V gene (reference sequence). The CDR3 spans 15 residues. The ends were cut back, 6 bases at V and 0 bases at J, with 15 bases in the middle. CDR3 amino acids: CASRRPGPSSYEQYF. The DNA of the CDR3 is TGTGCCAGCAGACGACCGGGGCCGAGCTCCTACGAGCAGTACTTC.

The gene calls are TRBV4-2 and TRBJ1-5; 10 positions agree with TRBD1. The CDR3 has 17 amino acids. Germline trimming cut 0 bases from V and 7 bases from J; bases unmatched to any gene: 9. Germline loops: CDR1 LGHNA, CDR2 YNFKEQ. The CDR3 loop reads CASSQDPAGTGVQPQHF. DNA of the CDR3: TGTGCCAGCAGCCAAGATCCAGCCGGGACAGGGGTACAGCCCCAGCATTTT.